This record covers a single T cell receptor (beta chain). This sample was taken from a study of CD8 T cells in Susac syndrome. Study as a whole: Clinical remission applied to under 10 sequenced Susac syndrome patients, and six had active disease. Patients with Susac syndrome, at blood draw, were therapy-naive, on corticosteroids, or on intravenous immunoglobulin alone.

The CDR3 contains 16 residues. J was trimmed by 4 bases and V by 1 base; bases with no gene match: 8. Germline CDR1 is LGHDT and CDR2 is YNNKEL (reference sequence). Reverse transcription of about 0.45 to 1 ug RNA used random hexamers. The immunoSEQ assay covered 54 Vbeta and 13 Jbeta segments for CDR3. TCRdb re-derived calls from the immunoSEQ multiplex PCR reads in MiXCR, one entry per CDR3 protein. The data show 160,000 or so distinct CDR3 sequences, around 94% seen once. The T cells that were sequenced for TCR beta were CD8+ and CD4+ cells from blood. This TCR was sampled from a human donor with Susac syndrome. The chain recombines TRBV3-1 with TRBJ2-3, with TRBD2 matching over 7 bases. The sample comprised CD4+ T cells from PBMCs. The DNA for the CDR3 is TGTGCCAGCAGCCAAGCAGTGACTAGCCACCCAGATACGCAGTATTTT. It specifies CASSQAVTSHPDTQYF.